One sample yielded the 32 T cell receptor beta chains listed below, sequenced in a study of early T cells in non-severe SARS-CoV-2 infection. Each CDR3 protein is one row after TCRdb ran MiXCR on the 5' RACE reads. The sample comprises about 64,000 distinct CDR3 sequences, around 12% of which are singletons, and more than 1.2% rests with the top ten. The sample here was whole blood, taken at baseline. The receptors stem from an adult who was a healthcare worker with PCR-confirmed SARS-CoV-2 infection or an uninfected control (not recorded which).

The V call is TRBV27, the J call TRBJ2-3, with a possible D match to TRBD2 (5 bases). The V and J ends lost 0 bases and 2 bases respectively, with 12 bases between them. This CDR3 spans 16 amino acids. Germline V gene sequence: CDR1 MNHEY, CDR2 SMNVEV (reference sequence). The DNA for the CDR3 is TGTGCCAGCAGTTTATCGGGAGCCTTGTTCACAGATACGCAGTATTTT. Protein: CASSLSGALFTDTQYF.

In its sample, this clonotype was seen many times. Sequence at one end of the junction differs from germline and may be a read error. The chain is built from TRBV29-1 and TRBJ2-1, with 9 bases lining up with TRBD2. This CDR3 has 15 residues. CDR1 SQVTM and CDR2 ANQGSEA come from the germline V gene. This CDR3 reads CSVYSGGLAYSEQFF. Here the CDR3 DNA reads TGCAGCGTTTACTCCGGGGGACTAGCCTACAGTGAGCAGTTCTTC.

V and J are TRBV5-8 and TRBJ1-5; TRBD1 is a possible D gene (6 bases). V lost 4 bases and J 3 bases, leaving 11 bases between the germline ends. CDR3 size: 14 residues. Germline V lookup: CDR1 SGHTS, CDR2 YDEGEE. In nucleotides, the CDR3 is TGTGCCAGCAGCCACAGGGAGTCCAATCAGCCCCAGCATTTT. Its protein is CASSHRESNQPQHF.

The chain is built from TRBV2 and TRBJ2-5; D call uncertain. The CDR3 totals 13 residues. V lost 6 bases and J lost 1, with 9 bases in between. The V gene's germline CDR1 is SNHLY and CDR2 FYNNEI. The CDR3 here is CASRVDVQETQYF. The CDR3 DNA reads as TGTGCCAGCAGAGTGGACGTCCAAGAGACCCAGTACTTC.

Written as DNA, the CDR3 is TGTGCCAGCAGCTCAAACAGGGGGCAGGATTCACCCCTCCACTTT. Protein sequence: CASSSNRGQDSPLHF. The chain carries TRBV11-2 and TRBJ1-6; TRBD1 aligns across 9 bases. The CDR3 runs 15 residues. V shed 4 bases and J 8 bases; nucleotides not matched to a gene: 6. Germline lookup yields CDR1 SGHAT and CDR2 FQNNGV.

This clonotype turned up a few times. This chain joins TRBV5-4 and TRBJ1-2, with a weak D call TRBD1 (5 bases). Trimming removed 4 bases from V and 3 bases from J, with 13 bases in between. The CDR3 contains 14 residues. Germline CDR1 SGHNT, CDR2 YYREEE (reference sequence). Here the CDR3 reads CASSVGTADYGYTF. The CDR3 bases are TGTGCCAGCAGCGTAGGGACGGCGGACTATGGCTACACCTTC.

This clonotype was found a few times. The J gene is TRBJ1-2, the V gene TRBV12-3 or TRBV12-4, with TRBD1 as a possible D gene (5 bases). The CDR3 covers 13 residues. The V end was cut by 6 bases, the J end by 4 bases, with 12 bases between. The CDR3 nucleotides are TGTGCCAGCAGGCCGACAGACGCCTATGGCTACACCTTC. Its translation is CASRPTDAYGYTF.

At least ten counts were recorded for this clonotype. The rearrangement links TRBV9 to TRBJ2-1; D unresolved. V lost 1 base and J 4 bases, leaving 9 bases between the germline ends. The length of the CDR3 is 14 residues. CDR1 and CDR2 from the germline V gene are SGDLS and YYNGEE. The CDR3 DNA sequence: TGTGCCAGCAGCGTAAGGGAATCGTACAATGAGCAGTTCTTC. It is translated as CASSVRESYNEQFF.

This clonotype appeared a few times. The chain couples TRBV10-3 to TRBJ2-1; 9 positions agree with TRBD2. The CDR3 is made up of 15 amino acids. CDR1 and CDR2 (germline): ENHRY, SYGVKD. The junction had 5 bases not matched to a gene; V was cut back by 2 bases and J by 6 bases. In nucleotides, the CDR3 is TGTGCCATCAGTGAGGGCGGGAGGGTTATCAATGAGCAGTTCTTC. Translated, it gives CAISEGGRVINEQFF.

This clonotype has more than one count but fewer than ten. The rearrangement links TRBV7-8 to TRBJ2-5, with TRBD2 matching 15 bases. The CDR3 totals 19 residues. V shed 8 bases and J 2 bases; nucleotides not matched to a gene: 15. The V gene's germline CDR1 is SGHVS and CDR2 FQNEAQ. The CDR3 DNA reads TGTGCCAGCGCAGCCAGGTGGACTAGCGGGGGGGCGGATCAAGAGACCCAGTACTTC. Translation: CASAARWTSGGADQETQYF.

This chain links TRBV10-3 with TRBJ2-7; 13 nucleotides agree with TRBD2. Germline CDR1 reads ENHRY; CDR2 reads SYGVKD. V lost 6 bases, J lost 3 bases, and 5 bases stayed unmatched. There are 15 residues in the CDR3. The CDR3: CAIRPGLAGRYEQYF. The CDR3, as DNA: TGTGCCATCAGGCCGGGACTAGCGGGACGCTACGAGCAGTACTTC.

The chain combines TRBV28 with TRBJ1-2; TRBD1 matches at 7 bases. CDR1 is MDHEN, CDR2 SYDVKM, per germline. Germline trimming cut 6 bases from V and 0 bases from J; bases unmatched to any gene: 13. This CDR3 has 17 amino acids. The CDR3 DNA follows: TGTGCCAGCAGGGTCCGGACAGGAGCAACAACTAACTATGGCTACACCTTC. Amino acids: CASRVRTGATTNYGYTF.

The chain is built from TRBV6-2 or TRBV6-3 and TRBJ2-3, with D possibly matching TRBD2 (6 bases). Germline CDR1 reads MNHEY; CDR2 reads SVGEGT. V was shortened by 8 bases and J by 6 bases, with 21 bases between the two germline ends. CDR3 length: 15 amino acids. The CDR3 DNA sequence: TGTGCCAGCGGCATGGGACTTCAATCGAGGGATACGCAGTATTTT. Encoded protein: CASGMGLQSRDTQYF.

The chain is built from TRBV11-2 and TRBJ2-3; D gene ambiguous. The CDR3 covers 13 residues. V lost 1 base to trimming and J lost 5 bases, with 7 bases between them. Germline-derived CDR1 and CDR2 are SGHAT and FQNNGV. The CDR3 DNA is TGTGCCAGCAGCTTAGTTGCGGAAGATACGCAGTATTTT. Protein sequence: CASSLVAEDTQYF.

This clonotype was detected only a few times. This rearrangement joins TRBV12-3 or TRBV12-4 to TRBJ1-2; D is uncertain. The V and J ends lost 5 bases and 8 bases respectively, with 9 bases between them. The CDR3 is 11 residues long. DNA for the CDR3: TGTGCCAGCAGTGAAGGAGCCGGCTACACCTTC. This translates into CASSEGAGYTF.

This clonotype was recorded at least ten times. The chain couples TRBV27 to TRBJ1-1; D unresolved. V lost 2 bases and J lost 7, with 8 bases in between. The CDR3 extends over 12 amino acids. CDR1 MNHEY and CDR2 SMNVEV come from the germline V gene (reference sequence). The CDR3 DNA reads TGTGCCAGCAGTTTACCACGTTTTGAAGCTTTCTTT. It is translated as CASSLPRFEAFF.

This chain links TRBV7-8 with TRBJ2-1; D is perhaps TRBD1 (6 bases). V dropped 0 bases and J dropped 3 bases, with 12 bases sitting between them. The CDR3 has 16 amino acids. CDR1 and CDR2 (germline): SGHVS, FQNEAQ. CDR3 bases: TGTGCCAGCAGCTTAGCGCGTGGGGGCCTCTACAATGAGCAGTTCTTC. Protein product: CASSLARGGLYNEQFF.

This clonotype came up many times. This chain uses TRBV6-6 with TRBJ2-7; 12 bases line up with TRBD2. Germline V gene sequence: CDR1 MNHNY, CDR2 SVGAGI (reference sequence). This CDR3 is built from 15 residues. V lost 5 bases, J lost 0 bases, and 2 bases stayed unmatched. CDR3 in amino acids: CASSGLAGSSYEQYF. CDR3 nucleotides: TGTGCCAGCAGTGGACTAGCGGGGAGCTCCTACGAGCAGTACTTC.

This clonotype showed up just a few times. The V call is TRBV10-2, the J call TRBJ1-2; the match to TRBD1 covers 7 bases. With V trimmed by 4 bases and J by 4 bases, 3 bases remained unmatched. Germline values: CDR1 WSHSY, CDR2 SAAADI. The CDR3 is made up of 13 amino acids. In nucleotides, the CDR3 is TGCGCCAGCAGTGTCGCAGGGGGCTATGGCTACACCTTC. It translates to CASSVAGGYGYTF.

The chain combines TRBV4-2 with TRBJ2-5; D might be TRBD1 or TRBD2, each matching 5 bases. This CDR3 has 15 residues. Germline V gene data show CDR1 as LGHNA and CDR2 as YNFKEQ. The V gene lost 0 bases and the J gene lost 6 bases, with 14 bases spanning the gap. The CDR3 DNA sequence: TGTGCCAGCAGCCAAGATTCAGGGACGAGAAAGACCCAGTACTTC. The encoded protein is CASSQDSGTRKTQYF.

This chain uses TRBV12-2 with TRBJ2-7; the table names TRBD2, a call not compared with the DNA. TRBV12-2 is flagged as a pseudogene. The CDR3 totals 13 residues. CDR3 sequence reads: CASRLSGAYEQYF. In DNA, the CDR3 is TGTGCAAGTCGCTTAAGCGGCGCCTACGAGCAGTACTTC.

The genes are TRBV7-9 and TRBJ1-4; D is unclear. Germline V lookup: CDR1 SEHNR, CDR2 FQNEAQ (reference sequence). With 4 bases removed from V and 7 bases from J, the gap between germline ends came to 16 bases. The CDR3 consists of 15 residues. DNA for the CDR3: TGTGCCAGCAGCTCCCCTGAAGTGGACGGTGAAAAACTGTTTTTT. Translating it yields CASSSPEVDGEKLFF.

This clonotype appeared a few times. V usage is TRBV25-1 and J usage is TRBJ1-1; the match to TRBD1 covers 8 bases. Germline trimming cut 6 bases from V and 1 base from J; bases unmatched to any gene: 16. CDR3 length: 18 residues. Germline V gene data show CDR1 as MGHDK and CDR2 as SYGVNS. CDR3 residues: CASSPPGGESNPNTEAFF. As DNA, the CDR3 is TGTGCCAGCAGCCCCCCAGGGGGCGAGTCAAACCCGAACACTGAAGCTTTCTTT.

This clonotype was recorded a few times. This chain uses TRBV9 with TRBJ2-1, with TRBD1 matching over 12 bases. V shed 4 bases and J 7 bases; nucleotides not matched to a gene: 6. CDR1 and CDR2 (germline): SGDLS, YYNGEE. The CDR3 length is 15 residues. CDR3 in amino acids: CASSRDRGPFNEQFF. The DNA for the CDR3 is TGTGCCAGCAGCAGGGACAGGGGGCCCTTTAATGAGCAGTTCTTC.

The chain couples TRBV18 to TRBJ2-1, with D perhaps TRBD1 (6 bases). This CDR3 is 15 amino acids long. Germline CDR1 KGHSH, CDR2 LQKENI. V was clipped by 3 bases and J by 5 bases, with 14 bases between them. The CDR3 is CASSPRPGDNNEQFF. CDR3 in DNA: TGTGCCAGCTCACCGCGCCCCGGGGACAACAATGAGCAGTTCTTC.

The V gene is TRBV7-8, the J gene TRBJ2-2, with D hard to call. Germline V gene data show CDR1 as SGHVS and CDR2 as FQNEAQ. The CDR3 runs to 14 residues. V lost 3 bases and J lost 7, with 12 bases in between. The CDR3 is CASSLYGRLGELFF. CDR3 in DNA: TGTGCCAGCAGCTTGTACGGACGGCTCGGGGAGCTGTTTTTT.

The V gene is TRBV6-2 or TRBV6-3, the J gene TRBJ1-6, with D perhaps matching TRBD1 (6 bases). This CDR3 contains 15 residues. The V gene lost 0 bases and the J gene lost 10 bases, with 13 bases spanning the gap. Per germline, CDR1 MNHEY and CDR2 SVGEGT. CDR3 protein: CASSYSTGTPSPLHF. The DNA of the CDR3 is TGTGCCAGCAGTTACTCGACTGGGACACCATCACCCCTCCACTTT.

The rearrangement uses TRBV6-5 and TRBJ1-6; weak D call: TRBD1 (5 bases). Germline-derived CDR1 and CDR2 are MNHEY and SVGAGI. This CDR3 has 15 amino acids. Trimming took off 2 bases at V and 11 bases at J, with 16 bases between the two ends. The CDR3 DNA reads TGTGCCAGCAGTTACCAGGCTGCTACAGGCGCACCCCTCCACTTT. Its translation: CASSYQAATGAPLHF.

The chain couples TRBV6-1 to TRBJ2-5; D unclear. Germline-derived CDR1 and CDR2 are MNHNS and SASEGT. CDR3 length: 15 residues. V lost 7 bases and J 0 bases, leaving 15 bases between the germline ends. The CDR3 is CASTLYSSNQETQYF. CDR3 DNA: TGTGCCAGCACGCTGTACAGTAGTAACCAAGAGACCCAGTACTTC.

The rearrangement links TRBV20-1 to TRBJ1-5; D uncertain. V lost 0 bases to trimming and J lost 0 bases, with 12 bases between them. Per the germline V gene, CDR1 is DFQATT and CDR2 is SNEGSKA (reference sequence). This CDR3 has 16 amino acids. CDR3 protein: CSARDMGTASNQPQHF. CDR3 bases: TGCAGTGCTAGAGATATGGGTACGGCTAGCAATCAGCCCCAGCATTTT.

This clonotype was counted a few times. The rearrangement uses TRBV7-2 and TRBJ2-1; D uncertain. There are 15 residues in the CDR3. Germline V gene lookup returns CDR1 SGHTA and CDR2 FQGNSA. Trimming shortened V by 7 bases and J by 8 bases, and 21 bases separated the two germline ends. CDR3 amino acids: CASTPLGHPTDEQFF. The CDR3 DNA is TGTGCCAGCACCCCCCTGGGCCATCCGACGGATGAGCAGTTCTTC.

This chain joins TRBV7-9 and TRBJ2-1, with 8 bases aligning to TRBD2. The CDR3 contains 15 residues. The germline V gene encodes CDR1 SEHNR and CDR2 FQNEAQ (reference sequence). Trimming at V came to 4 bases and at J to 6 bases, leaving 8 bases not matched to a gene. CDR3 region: CASSSKAGAGNEQFF. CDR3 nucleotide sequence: TGTGCCAGCAGCTCCAAAGCGGGAGCCGGCAATGAGCAGTTCTTC.